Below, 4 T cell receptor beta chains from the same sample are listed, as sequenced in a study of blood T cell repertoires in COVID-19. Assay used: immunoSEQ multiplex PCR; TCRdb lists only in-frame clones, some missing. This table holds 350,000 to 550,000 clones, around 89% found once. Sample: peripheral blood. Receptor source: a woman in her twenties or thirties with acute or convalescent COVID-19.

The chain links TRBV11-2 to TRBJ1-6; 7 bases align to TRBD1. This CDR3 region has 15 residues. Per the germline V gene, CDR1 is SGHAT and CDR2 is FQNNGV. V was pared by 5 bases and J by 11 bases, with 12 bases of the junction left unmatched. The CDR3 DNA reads TGTGCCAGCAGCCCCGTTGACAGGGATGATCCACCCCTCCACTTT. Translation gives CASSPVDRDDPPLHF. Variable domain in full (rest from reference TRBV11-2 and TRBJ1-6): EAGVAQSPRYKIIEKRQSVAFWCNPISGHATLYWYQQILGQGPKLLIQFQNNGVVDDSQLPKDRFSAERLKGVDSTLKIQPAKLEDSAVYLCASSPVDRDDPPLHFGNGTRLTVT.

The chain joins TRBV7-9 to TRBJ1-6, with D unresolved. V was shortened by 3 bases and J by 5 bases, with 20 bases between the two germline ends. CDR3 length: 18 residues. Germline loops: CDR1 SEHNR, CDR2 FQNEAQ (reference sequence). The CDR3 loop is CASSFLAARLWNNSPLHF. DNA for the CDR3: TGTGCCAGCAGCTTTTTGGCGGCACGGCTTTGGAATAATTCACCCCTCCACTTT.

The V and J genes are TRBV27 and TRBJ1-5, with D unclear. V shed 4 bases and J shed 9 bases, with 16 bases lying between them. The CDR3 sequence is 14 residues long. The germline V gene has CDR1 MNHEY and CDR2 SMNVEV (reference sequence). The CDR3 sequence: CASSSTDLRGPQHF. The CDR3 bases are TGTGCCAGCAGTTCTACAGACCTCCGGGGGCCCCAGCATTTT.

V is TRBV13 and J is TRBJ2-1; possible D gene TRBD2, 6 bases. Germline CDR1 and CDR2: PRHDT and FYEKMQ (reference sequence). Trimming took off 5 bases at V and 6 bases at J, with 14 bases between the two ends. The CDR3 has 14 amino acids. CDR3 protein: CASSPSPGGNEQFF. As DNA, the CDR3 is TGTGCCAGCAGCCCGAGCCCCGGGGGCAATGAGCAGTTCTTC.